These T cell receptor beta chains were read from a single sample in a study of blood T cells in healthy people across ages. TCRdb itself ran the 5' RACE reads through MiXCR, one entry per CDR3 protein. Of 1.5 million to 2 million distinct CDR3 sequences listed, roughly 30% were seen once; the top ten hold 11%. What was sequenced was blood. Receptor source: a woman in her 30s in good health. CDR3s include the opening cysteine and the closing phenylalanine or tryptophan. Clone size appears in some rows only: once, few, many, or a class for an expanded clone.

v_gene	abundance	j_gene	CDR3aa
TRBV5-1	NA	TRBJ2-7	CASSLRAPGYEQYF
TRBV3-1	NA	TRBJ2-7	CASSLGTGRISYEQYF
TRBV7-9	few	TRBJ2-7	CASSAKGTALGEQYF
TRBV14	NA	TRBJ2-5	CAGSPPRRETQYF
TRBV12-3/TRBV12-4	few	TRBJ2-3	CASSRGQGFTDTQYF
TRBV29-1	many	TRBJ2-5	CSVESISYQETQYF
TRBV7-2	many	TRBJ2-7	CASSQGGGSMYF
TRBV12-3/TRBV12-4	NA	TRBJ1-6	CASRKLGTANSPLHF
TRBV12-3/TRBV12-4	NA	TRBJ1-1	CASIAAGNTEAFF
TRBV20-1	few	TRBJ2-1	CSARQTYGVGEQFF
TRBV12-3/TRBV12-4	NA	TRBJ2-1	CASSLDPLVTSYNKQFF
TRBV7-3	NA	TRBJ2-3	CASSRWGVADTQYF
TRBV3-1	few	TRBJ2-1	CASSQDLVLGDWRRSEQFF